This entry concerns a single TCR beta chain. Sequencing was performed with immunoSEQ multiplex PCR; in TCRdb, only in-frame clones are kept and a portion is missing. This sample has just under 60,000 clones; less than 75% occur once, and the top ten carry about 8.3%. This sample was taken from a study of radiotherapy plus CTLA-4 blockade in lung cancer. For the study at large: Objective response rate was 18%; disease control rate, 25% to 35%.

The CDR3 is 12 residues long. V lost 3 bases, J lost 10 bases, and 13 bases lay in between. Germline loops: CDR1 SGHTA, CDR2 FQGNSA. This sample comprised peripheral blood, obtained from a patient treated with radiotherapy plus ipilimumab. The TCR comes from a human donor with non-small cell lung cancer whose response to radiotherapy plus ipilimumab could not be evaluated. The chain couples TRBV7-2 to TRBJ2-7; possible D gene TRBD2, 5 bases. In DNA, the CDR3 is TGTGCCAGCAGCTTGGATGGCGGGCCCCAGTACTTC. Translation: CASSLDGGPQYF.